Reported below is one TCR beta chain. This sample stems from a study of identical twins' blood T cells. The overall study: Some 12 libraries, six alpha and six beta, gave 50 million or so reads.

Each CDR3 protein is one row after TCRdb ran MiXCR on the 5' RACE reads. The sample consists of 400,000 or so distinct CDR3 sequences, under 30% of them appearing once. The V and J ends lost 5 bases and 3 bases, in that order; junction bases with no gene match: 5. The CDR3 runs 13 residues. Germline V CDR1 and CDR2: DFQATT, SNEGSKA (reference sequence). Sequenced material: PBMCs. This sequence joins TRBV20-1 and TRBJ1-1; 8 bases match TRBD1. This receptor was obtained from a woman between 18 and 55 years old in good health. CDR3 in amino acids: CSAPGGADTEAFF. DNA for the CDR3: TGCAGTGCTCCAGGGGGCGCGGACACTGAAGCTTTCTTT.